This T cell receptor (beta chain) originates from a study of shared clonotypes between healthy human individuals. Per the germline V gene, CDR1 is SGHDN and CDR2 is FVKESK. V was cut by 4 bases and J by 5 bases, with 11 bases left in between. The CDR3 spans 13 residues. Study findings and constraints: Four donors shared about 5% of their naive CD4 clonotypes. Non-shared clonotypes displayed generation probabilities falling below those of clonotypes present in all four donors.

As to this clone: Antigen specificity is unknown.

Produced via immunoSEQ multiplex PCR; TCRdb's table is partial and in-frame only. The sample records about 600,000 clones, roughly 98% being singletons. Naive CD8 cells were CD45RO-negative, positively selected for CCR7, excluding terminally differentiated effector memory CD45RA+ cells. The sequencing sample was made of naive CD8+ T cells sorted from blood. This chain connects TRBV14 to TRBJ1-1; D call uncertain. This clonotype originated in a man aged 30-40 years in good health. CDR3 sequence: CASSRGPATEAFF. The CDR3 nucleotides read TGTGCCAGCAGCCGGGGTCCAGCGACTGAAGCTTTCTTT.